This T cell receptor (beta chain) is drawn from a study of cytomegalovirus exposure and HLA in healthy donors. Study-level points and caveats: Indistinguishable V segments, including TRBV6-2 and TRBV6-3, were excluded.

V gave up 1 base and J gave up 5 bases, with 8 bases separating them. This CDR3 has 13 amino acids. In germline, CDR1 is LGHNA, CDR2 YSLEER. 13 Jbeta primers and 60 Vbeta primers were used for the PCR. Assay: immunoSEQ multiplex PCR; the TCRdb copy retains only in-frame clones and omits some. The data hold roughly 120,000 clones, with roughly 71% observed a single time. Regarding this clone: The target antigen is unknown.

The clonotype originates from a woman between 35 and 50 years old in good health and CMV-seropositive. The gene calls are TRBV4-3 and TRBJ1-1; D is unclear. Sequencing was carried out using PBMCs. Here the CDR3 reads CASSQGEWTEAFF. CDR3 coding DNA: TGCGCCAGCAGCCAAGGCGAGTGGACTGAAGCTTTCTTT.